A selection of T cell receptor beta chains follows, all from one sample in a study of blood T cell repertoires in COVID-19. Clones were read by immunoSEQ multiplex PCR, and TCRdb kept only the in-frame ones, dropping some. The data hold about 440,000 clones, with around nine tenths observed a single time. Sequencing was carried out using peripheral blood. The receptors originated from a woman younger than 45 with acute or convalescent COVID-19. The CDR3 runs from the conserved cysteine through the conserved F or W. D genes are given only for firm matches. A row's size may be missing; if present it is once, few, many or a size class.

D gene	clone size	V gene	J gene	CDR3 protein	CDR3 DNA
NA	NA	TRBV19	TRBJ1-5	CASSTYPRGGQPQHF	TGTGCCAGTAGTACATATCCGAGGGGGGGTCAGCCCCAGCATTTT
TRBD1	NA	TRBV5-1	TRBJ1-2	CASSLMGQGAGYTF	TGCGCCAGCAGCTTGATGGGACAGGGGGCTGGCTACACCTTC
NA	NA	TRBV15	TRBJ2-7	CATGEGDGEQYF	TGTGCCACCGGAGAAGGGGATGGCGAGCAGTACTTC
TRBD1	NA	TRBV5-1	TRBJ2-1	CASSPGTGGNEQFF	TGCGCCAGCAGCCCCGGGACAGGGGGCAATGAGCAGTTCTTC
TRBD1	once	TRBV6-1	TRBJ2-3	CASSDRDRFTDTQYF	TGTGCCAGCAGTGACCGGGACAGATTCACAGATACGCAGTATTTT
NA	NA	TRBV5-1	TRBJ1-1	CASSLAGGLENTEAFF	TGCGCCAGCAGCTTGGCCGGGGGGCTGGAGAACACTGAAGCTTTCTTT
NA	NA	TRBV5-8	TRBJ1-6	CASSAIAGASSPLHF	TGTGCCAGCAGCGCCATCGCAGGGGCCTCGTCACCCCTCCACTTT
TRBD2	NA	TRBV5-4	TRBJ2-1	CASRTSGGPNNEQFF	TGTGCCAGCCGGACTAGCGGGGGGCCGAACAATGAGCAGTTCTTC
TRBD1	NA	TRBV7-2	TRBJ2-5	CASSRGTGGETQYF	TGTGCCAGCAGCCGGGGGACAGGTGGTGAGACCCAGTACTTC
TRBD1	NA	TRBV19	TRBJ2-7	CASSGDRGGKRDLFHYEQYF	TGTGCCAGTAGTGGAGACAGGGGAGGTAAACGGGACCTCTTCCACTACGAGCAGTACTTC
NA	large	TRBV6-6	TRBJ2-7	CASSLQYEQYF	TGTGCCAGCAGTCTACAATACGAGCAGTACTTC
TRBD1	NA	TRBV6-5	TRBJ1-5	CASNQRQGLQPQHF	TGTGCCAGCAATCAAAGACAGGGTCTTCAGCCCCAGCATTTT
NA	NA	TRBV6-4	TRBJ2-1	CARGRQEKSNNEQFF	TGTGCCAGGGGAAGACAGGAGAAGTCTAACAATGAGCAGTTCTTC
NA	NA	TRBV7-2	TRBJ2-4	CASSPGRGRVAKNIQYF	TGTGCCAGCAGCCCTGGTCGGGGAAGGGTAGCCAAAAACATTCAGTACTTC
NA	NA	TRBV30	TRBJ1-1	CAWSVTRNTEAFF	TGTGCCTGGAGTGTCACCAGGAACACTGAAGCTTTCTTT
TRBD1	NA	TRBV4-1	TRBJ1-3	CASSLHPGQGYSSGNTIYF	TGCGCCAGCAGCCTTCATCCGGGACAGGGCTACAGCTCTGGAAACACCATATATTTT
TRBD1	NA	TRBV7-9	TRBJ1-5	CARLNYRDRGLNQPQHF	TGTGCCAGACTGAATTACCGGGACAGGGGGCTCAATCAGCCCCAGCATTTT
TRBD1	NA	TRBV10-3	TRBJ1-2	CAISGGDRGMDGYTF	TGTGCCATCAGTGGGGGAGACAGGGGGATGGACGGCTACACCTTC
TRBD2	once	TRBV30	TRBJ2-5	CAWTSGYSPEETQYF	TGTGCCTGGACTAGCGGGTACTCCCCGGAGGAGACCCAGTACTTC
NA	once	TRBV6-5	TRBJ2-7	CASHFRGGSFYEQYF	TGTGCCAGCCATTTCAGGGGAGGGAGTTTCTACGAGCAGTACTTC
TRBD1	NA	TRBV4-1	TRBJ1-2	CASSQAGTGSLGYTF	TGCGCCAGCAGCCAGGCCGGGACAGGGTCTTTAGGCTACACCTTC
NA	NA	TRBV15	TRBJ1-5	CATSSRRGDNQPQHF	TGTGCCACCAGCTCTCGGAGGGGCGACAATCAGCCCCAGCATTTT
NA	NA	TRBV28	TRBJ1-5	CAHVTGNQPQHF	TGTGCCCACGTTACAGGGAATCAGCCCCAGCATTTT
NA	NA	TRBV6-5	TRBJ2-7	CASLSRSYEQYF	TGTGCCAGCTTAAGCAGGTCCTACGAGCAGTACTTC
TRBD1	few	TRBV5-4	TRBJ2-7	CASSFGQAYEQYF	TGTGCCAGCAGCTTCGGACAGGCCTACGAGCAGTACTTC
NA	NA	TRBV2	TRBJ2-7	CASSGTTDYEQYF	TGTGCCAGCAGTGGGACTACAGACTACGAGCAGTACTTC
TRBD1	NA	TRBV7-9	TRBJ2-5	CASSPGQGGQETQYF	TGTGCCAGCAGCCCGGGACAGGGGGGCCAAGAGACCCAGTACTTC
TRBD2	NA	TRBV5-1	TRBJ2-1	CASSPGGIDNEQFF	TGCGCCAGCAGCCCGGGGGGGATTGACAATGAGCAGTTCTTC
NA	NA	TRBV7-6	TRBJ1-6	CASSLVPGFDSPLHF	TGTGCCAGCAGCTTAGTTCCAGGTTTTGATTCACCCCTCCACTTT
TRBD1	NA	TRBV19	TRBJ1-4	CASRITGGGEKLFF	TGTGCCAGTAGGATAACAGGGGGAGGAGAAAAACTGTTTTTT
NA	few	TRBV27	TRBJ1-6	CASSLGAGAYNSPLHF	TGTGCCAGCAGTTTAGGAGCAGGGGCCTATAATTCACCCCTCCACTTT
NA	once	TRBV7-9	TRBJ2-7	CASGPNPYEQYF	TGTGCCTCAGGGCCTAATCCCTACGAGCAGTACTTC
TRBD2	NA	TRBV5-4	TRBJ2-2	CASSLEREGTMFF	TGTGCCAGCAGCTTGGAGAGGGAGGGGACGATGTTTTTT
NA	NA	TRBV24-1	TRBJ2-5	CATSATSQETQYF	TGTGCCACCAGTGCAACATCTCAAGAGACCCAGTACTTC
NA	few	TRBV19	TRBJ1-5	CASTDRGSMQPQHF	TGTGCCAGTACGGACAGAGGGTCGATGCAGCCCCAGCATTTT
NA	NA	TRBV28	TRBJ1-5	CASSFTGIIGPQHF	TGTGCCAGCAGTTTCACGGGGATAATTGGGCCCCAGCATTTT
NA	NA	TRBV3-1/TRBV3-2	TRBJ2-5	CASSLLRETQYF	TGTGCCAGCAGCCTTCTGCGGGAGACCCAGTACTTC
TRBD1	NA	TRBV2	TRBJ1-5	CASSATADRGQPQHF	TGTGCCAGCAGCGCTACCGCGGACAGGGGCCAGCCCCAGCATTTT
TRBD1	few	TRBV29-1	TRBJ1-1	CSVREGGRRTEAFF	TGCAGCGTTCGAGAAGGGGGCCGGCGCACTGAAGCTTTCTTT
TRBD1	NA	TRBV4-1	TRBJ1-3	CASSQDHRGVAGNTIYF	TGCGCCAGCAGCCAAGACCACAGGGGCGTTGCTGGAAACACCATATATTTT
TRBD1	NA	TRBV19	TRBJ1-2	CASSPIVRDRAYGYTF	TGTGCCAGTAGCCCAATAGTCCGGGACAGGGCGTATGGCTACACCTTC